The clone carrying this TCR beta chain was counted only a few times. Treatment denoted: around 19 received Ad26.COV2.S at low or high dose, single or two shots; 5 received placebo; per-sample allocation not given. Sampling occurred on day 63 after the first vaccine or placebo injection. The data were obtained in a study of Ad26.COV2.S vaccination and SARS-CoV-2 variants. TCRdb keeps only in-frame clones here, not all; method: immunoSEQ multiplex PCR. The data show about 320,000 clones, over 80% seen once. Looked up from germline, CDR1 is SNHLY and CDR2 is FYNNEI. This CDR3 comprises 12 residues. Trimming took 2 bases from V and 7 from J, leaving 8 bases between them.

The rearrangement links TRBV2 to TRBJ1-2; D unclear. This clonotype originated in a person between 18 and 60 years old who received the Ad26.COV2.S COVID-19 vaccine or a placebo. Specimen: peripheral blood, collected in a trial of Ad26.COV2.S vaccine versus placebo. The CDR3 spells CASSERAGGYTF. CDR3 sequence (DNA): TGTGCCAGCAGTGAAAGGGCAGGTGGCTACACCTTC.